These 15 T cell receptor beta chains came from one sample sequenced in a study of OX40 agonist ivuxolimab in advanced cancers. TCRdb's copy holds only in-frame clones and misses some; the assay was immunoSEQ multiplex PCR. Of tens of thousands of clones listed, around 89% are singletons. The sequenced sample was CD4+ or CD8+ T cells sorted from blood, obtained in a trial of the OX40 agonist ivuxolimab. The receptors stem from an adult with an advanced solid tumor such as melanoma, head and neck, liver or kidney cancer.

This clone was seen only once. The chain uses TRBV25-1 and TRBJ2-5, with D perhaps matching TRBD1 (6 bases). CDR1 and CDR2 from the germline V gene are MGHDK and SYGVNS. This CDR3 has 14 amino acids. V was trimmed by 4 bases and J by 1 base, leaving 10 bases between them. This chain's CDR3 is CASSGDRPQETQYF. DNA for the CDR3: TGTGCCAGCAGTGGCGACAGGCCCCAAGAGACCCAGTACTTC.

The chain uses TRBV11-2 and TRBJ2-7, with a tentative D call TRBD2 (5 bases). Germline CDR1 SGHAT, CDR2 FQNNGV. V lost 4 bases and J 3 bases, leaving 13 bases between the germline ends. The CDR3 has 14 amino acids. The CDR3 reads CASSSQASRYEQYF. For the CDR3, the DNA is TGTGCCAGCAGCTCCCAGGCTAGCCGCTACGAGCAGTACTTC.

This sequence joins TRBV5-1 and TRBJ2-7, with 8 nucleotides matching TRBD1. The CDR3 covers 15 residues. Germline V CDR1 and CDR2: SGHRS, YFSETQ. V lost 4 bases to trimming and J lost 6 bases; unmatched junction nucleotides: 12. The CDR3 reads CASSPNQGAPPEQYF. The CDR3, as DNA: TGCGCCAGCAGCCCGAATCAGGGGGCGCCGCCCGAGCAGTACTTC.

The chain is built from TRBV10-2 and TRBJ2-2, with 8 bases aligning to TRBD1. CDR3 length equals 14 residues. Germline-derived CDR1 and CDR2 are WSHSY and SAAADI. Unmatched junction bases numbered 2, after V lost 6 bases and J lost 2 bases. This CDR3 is CASRGTGNTGELFF. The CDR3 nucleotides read TGCGCCAGCAGAGGGACAGGAAACACCGGGGAGCTGTTTTTT.

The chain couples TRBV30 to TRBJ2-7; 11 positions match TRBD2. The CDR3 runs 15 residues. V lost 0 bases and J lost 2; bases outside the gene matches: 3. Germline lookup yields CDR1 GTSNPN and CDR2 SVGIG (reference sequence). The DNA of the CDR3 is TGTGCCTGGAGTGTACGACTAGCGGGAACCTACGAGCAGTACTTC. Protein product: CAWSVRLAGTYEQYF.

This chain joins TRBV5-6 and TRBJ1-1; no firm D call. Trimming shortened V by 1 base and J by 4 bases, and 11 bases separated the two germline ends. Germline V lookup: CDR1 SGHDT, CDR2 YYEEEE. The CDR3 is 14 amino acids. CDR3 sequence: CASSLLGFGTEAFF. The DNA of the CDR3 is TGTGCCAGCAGCTTGTTGGGGTTTGGCACTGAAGCTTTCTTT.

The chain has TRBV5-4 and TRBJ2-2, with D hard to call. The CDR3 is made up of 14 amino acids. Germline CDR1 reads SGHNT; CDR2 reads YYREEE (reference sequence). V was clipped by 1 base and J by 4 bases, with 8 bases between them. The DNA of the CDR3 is TGTGCCAGCAGCTTGAGAGCGTCCACCGGGGAGCTGTTTTTT. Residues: CASSLRASTGELFF.

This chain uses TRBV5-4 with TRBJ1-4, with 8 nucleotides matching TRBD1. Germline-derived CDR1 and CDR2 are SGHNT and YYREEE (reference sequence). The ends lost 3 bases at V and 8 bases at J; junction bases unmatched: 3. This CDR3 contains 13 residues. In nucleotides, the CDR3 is TGTGCCAGCAGCTCGACAGGGGTCGAAAAACTGTTTTTT. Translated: CASSSTGVEKLFF.

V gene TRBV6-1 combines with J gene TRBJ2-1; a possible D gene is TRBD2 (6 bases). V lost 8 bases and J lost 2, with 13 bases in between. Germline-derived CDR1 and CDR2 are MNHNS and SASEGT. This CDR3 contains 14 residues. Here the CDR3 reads CASAPGGPYNEQFF. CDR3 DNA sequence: TGTGCCAGCGCCCCCGGGGGTCCCTACAATGAGCAGTTCTTC.

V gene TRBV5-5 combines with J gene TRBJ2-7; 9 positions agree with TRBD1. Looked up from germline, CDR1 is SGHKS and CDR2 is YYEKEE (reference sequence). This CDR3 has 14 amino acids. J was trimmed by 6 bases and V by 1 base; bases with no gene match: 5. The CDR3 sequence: CASSLRTGVGEQYF. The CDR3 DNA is TGTGCCAGCAGCTTGAGGACAGGGGTTGGCGAGCAGTACTTC.

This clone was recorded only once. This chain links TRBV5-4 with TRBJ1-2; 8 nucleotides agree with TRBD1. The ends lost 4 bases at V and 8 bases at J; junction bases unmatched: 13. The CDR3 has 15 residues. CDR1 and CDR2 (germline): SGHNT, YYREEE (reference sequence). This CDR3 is CASSQVPPGGVGYTF. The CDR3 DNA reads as TGTGCCAGCAGCCAAGTACCGCCAGGGGGCGTAGGCTACACCTTC. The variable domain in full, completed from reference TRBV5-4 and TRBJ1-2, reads ETGVTQSPTHLIKTRGQQVTLRCSSQSGHNTVSWYQQALGQGPQFIFQYYREEENGRGNFPPRFSGLQFPNYSSELNVNALELDDSALYLCASSQVPPGGVGYTFGSGTRLTVV.

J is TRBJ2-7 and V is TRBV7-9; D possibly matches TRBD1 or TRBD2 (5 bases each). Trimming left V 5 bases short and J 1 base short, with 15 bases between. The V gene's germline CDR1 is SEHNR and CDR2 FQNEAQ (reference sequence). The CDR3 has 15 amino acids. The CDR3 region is CASSRDHTGSYEQYF. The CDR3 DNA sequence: TGTGCCAGCAGCCGGGACCACACTGGATCCTACGAGCAGTACTTC. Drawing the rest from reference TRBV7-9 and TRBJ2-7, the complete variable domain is DTGVSQNPRHKITKRGQNVTFRCDPISEHNRLYWYRQTLGQGPEFLTYFQNEAQLEKSRLLSDRFSAERPKGSFSTLEIQRTEQGDSAMYLCASSRDHTGSYEQYFGPGTRLTVT.

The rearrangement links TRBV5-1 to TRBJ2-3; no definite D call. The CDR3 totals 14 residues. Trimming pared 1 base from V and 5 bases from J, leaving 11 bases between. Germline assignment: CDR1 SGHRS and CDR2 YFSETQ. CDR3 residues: CASSLFPRQDTQYF. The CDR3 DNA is TGCGCCAGCAGCTTGTTTCCCCGACAAGATACGCAGTATTTT.

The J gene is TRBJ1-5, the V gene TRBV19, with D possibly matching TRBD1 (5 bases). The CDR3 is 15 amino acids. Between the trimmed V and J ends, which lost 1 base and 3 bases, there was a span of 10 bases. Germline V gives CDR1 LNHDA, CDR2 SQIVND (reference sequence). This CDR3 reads CASSIVTGLNQPQHF. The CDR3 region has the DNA TGTGCCAGTAGTATAGTAACGGGGCTCAATCAGCCCCAGCATTTT. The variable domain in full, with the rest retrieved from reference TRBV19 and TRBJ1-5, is DGGITQSPKYLFRKEGQNVTLSCEQNLNHDAMYWYRQDPGQGLRLIYYSQIVNDFQKGDIAEGYSVSREKKESFPLTVTSAQKNPTAFYLCASSIVTGLNQPQHFGDGTRLSIL.

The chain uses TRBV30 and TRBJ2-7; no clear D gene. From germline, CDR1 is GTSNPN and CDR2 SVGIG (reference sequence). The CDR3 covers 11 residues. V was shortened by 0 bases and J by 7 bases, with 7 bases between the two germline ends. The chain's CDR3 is CAWSVQWEQYF. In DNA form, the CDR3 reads TGTGCCTGGAGTGTACAGTGGGAGCAGTACTTC.